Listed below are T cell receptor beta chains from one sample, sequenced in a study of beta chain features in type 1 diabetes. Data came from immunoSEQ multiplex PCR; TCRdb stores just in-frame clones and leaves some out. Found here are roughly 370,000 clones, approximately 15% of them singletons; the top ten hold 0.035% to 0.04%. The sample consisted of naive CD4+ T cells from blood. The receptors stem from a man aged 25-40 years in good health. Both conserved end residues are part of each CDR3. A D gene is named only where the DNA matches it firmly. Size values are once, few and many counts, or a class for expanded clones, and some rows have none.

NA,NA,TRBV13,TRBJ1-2,TGTGCCAGCAGCCTCCTCGGAGGAGTTGCGGATGGCTACACCTTC,CASSLLGGVADGYTF
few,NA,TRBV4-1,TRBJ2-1,TGCGCCAGCAGCCCGGGTTCCTACAATGAGCAGTTCTTC,CASSPGSYNEQFF
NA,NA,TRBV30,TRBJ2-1,TGTGCCTGGAGTGCCCCAGTACAAAACTACAATGAGCAGTTCTTC,CAWSAPVQNYNEQFF
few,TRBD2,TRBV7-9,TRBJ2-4,TGTGCCAGCAGCTTCTTAATAGCGGGTTTCTGGAACATTCAGTACTTC,CASSFLIAGFWNIQYF
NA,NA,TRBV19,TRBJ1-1,TGTGCCAGTAGTGCCATATACACCAACACTGAAGCTTTCTTT,CASSAIYTNTEAFF
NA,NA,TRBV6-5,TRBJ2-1,TGTGCCAGCAGGCGTCAGGGTCTATTATTTGAGCAGTTCTTC,CASRRQGLLFEQFF
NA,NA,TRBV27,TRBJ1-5,TGTGCCAGCAGTGAATATCGCGATATCGGGGGAGTAAATCAGCCCCAGCATTTT,CASSEYRDIGGVNQPQHF
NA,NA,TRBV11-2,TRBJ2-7,TGTGCCAGCAGCTTAGTTGCCGTTCCCAACTCCTACGAGCAGTACTTC,CASSLVAVPNSYEQYF
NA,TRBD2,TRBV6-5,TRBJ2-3,TGTGCCAGCAGACTAGCGGGGGTGCTCACAGATACGCAGTATTTT,CASRLAGVLTDTQYF
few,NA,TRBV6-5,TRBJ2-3,TGTGCCAGCAGTTACAGGGCCACATCCGATACGCAGTATTTT,CASSYRATSDTQYF
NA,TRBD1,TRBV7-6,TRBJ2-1,TGTGCCAGCAGCTTAATGACAGGGGGAGGCAATGAGCAGTTCTTC,CASSLMTGGGNEQFF
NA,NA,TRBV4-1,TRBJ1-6,TGCGCCAGCAGCCAAGACGCAGGGGTCTCACCCCTCCACTTT,CASSQDAGVSPLHF
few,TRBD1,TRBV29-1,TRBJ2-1,TGCAGCGTCACGGGACAGGGGGTATTCAATGAGCAGTTCTTC,CSVTGQGVFNEQFF
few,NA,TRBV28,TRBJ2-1,TGTGCCAGCAGCCTAAGGCCGCAGGGTCCGGGGGAGCAGTTCTTC,CASSLRPQGPGEQFF
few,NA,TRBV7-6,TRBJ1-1,TGTGCCAGCAGCCCATGGACGGGGCGGAGGACTGAAGCTTTCTTT,CASSPWTGRRTEAFF
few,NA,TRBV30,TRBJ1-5,TGTGCCTGGAGTGCGGGACCCCTCGGTCAGCCCCAGCATTTT,CAWSAGPLGQPQHF
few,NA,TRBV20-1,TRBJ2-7,TGCAGTGGGGCTCGGGCCTACGAGCAGTACTTC,CSGARAYEQYF
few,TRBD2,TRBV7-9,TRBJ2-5,TGTGCCAGCGAGACTAGCGGGGGGCCTCTGGAGACCCAGTACTTC,CASETSGGPLETQYF
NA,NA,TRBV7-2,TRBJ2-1,TGTGCCAGCAGCGTAGAGGGACTCCTGAGGGCACAATGGGAGCAGTTCTTC,CASSVEGLLRAQWEQFF
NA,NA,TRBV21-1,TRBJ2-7,TGTGCCAGCAGCAGGACAGGGAGCTCCTACGAGCAGTACTTC,CASSRTGSSYEQYF
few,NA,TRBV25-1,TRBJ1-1,TGTGCCAGCAGTTCATATGGAGTGAACACTGAAGCTTTCTTT,CASSSYGVNTEAFF
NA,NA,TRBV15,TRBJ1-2,TGTGCCACCAGCAGAGATTTACGGAACTATGGCTACACCTTC,CATSRDLRNYGYTF
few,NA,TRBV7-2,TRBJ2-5,TGTGCCAGCAGCTCCGGACAGATACAAGAGACCCAGTACTTC,CASSSGQIQETQYF
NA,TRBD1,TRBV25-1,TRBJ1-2,TGTGCCAGCAGTGATCGTCGGGACAGGGGGCGAGGCTACACCTTC,CASSDRRDRGRGYTF